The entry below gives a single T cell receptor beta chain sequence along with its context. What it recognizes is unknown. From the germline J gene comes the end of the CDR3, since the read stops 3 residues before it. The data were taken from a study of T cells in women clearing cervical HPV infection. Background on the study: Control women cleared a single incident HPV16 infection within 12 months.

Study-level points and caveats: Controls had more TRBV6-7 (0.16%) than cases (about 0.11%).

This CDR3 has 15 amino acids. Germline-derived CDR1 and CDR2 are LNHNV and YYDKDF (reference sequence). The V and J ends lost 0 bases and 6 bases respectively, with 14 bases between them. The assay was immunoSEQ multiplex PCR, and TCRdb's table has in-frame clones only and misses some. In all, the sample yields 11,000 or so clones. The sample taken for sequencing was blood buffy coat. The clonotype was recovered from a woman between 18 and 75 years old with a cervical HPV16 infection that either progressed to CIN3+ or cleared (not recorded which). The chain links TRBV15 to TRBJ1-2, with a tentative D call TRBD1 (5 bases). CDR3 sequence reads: CATSRDVGGDNGYTF. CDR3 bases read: TGTGCCACCAGCAGAGATGTCGGGGGGGATAATGGC.